This T cell receptor beta chain is drawn from a study of cytomegalovirus exposure and HLA in healthy donors. The study, taken as a whole, reports: As was reported, the HLA-A and HLA-B alleles of most subjects were accurately predicted from TCR beta sequences.

PCR involved 60 Vbeta and 13 Jbeta primers. Profiled with immunoSEQ multiplex PCR; TCRdb holds only in-frame clones, not every one. The sample shows some 130,000 clones, 70% to 90% of them seen only once. Turning to this clone: Its antigen is unknown.

The CDR3 sequence is 15 residues long. Germline V gives CDR1 SGHNT, CDR2 YENEEA. The V and J ends lost 4 bases and 5 bases, in that order; junction bases with no gene match: 6. The chain recombines TRBV11-3 with TRBJ2-2; 8 bases line up with TRBD2. The sample consisted of PBMCs. The source is a woman aged 40 to 50 in good health and CMV-seropositive. The CDR3 reads CASSSGTRGTGELFF. In nucleotides, the CDR3 is TGTGCCAGCAGCTCCGGGACTAGAGGAACCGGGGAGCTGTTTTTT.